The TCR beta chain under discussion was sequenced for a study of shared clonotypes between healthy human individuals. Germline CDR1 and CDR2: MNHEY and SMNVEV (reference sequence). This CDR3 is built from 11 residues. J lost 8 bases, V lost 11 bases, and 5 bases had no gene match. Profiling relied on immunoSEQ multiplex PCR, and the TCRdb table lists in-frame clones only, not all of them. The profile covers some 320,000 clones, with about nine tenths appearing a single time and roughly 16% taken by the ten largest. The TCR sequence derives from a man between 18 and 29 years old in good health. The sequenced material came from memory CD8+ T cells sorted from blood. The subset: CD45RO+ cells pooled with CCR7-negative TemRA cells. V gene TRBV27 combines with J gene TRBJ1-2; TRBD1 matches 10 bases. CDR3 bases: TGTGCCGCGGGACAGGGGTACGGCTACACCTTC. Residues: CAAGQGYGYTF.